The next 21 T cell receptor beta chains were all read from a single sample in a study of CD8+ T cells in alopecia areata. RNA was extracted and reverse transcribed into cDNA as the sequencing template. TCRdb's table, derived via immunoSEQ multiplex PCR, lists solely in-frame clones and lacks some. Of about 140,000 clones listed, approximately 50% were seen once; the top ten hold roughly 0.9%. This sample comprised CD4+ T cells sorted from blood, obtained at week 0. The receptors come from a human donor with alopecia areata.

The genes are TRBV2 and TRBJ1-1; D remains unclear. The CDR3 is made up of 12 amino acids. Germline-derived CDR1 and CDR2 are SNHLY and FYNNEI. V was cut by 7 bases and J by 3 bases, with 9 bases left in between. The CDR3 DNA reads TGTGCCAGCACCGGCACTTACACTGAAGCTTTCTTT. Its protein is CASTGTYTEAFF.

The sample holds one count of this clone. V usage is TRBV11-2 and J usage is TRBJ2-3, with a weak D call TRBD2 (6 bases). CDR3 length equals 17 residues. Germline V gene sequence: CDR1 SGHAT, CDR2 FQNNGV. Between the trimmed V and J ends, which lost 6 bases and 0 bases, there was a span of 19 bases. This chain's CDR3 is CASSPRPGVVSTDTQYF. Written as DNA, the CDR3 is TGTGCCAGCAGTCCCCGACCGGGGGTTGTTAGCACAGATACGCAGTATTTT.

This clone was seen a few times. The gene calls are TRBV7-2 and TRBJ1-5; D gene ambiguous. Germline assignment: CDR1 SGHTA and CDR2 FQGNSA. V was shortened by 0 bases and J by 6 bases, with 12 bases between the two germline ends. The CDR3 is made up of 15 amino acids. The CDR3, as DNA: TGTGCCAGCAGCTTAGCGCTGGGAGGTGGTCAGCCCCAGCATTTT. It codes for CASSLALGGGQPQHF.

This clone was observed a handful of times. The DNA of the CDR3 is TGCAGCTCTGGCCAGCTTCTAACAGATACGCAGTATTTT. Translated: CSSGQLLTDTQYF. The J gene is TRBJ2-3, the V gene TRBV29-1; D ambiguous. The CDR3 runs 13 residues. Germline-derived CDR1 and CDR2 are SQVTM and ANQGSEA. V dropped 8 bases and J dropped 3 bases, with 15 bases sitting between them.

This clone was picked up a small number of times. The chain carries TRBV2 and TRBJ2-6; D remains ambiguous. Trimming pared 8 bases from V and 4 bases from J, leaving 15 bases between. The CDR3 length is 15 residues. CDR1 is SNHLY, CDR2 FYNNEI, per germline. The CDR3 protein is CASQGTERGANVLTF. CDR3 DNA: TGTGCCAGCCAAGGAACAGAGAGAGGGGCCAACGTCCTGACTTTC.

V gene TRBV4-3 combines with J gene TRBJ2-3, with 9 bases lining up with TRBD2. The germline CDR1 and CDR2 sequences are LGHNA and YSLEER. The trim removed 3 bases at V and 4 bases at J, leaving 11 bases unmatched. The CDR3 covers 17 residues. CDR3 bases: TGCGCCAGCAGCCAGGGGGGAGGTAGCGGGAGTTCAGATACGCAGTATTTT. Its protein is CASSQGGGSGSSDTQYF.

The chain couples TRBV5-1 to TRBJ2-5; either TRBD1 or TRBD2 may supply D (5 bases each). Germline CDR1 and CDR2: SGHRS and YFSETQ. This CDR3 has 15 residues. V was cut by 4 bases and J by 1 base, with 14 bases left in between. CDR3 in amino acids: CASSRDGAAQETQYF. CDR3 DNA: TGCGCCAGCAGCCGGGACGGCGCAGCCCAAGAGACCCAGTACTTC.

The chain combines TRBV4-1 with TRBJ2-7, with a tentative D call TRBD2 (5 bases). The ends were cut back, 4 bases at V and 5 bases at J, with 9 bases in the middle. Germline CDR1 is MGHRA and CDR2 is YSYEKL. The CDR3 loop spans 12 amino acids. For the CDR3, the DNA is TGCGCCAGCAGCCTAACTAGAGACGAGCAGTACTTC. It translates to CASSLTRDEQYF.

A single count supports this clone. The chain recombines TRBV30 with TRBJ2-5, with unresolved D. This CDR3 comprises 13 residues. Germline CDR1 reads GTSNPN; CDR2 reads SVGIG (reference sequence). Trimming removed 1 base from V and 2 bases from J, with 8 bases in between. CDR3 nucleotides: TGTGCCTGGAGTGCCGGAACTCAAGAGACCCAGTACTTC. This gives the protein CAWSAGTQETQYF. Looking up the rest from reference TRBV30 and TRBJ2-5 gives the full variable domain: SQTIHQWPATLVQPVGSPLSLECTVEGTSNPNLYWYRQAAGRGLQLLFYSVGIGQISSEVPQNLSASRPQDRQFILSSKKLLLSDSGFYLCAWSAGTQETQYFGPGTRLLVL.

The CDR3 reads CASSPPDSSNTEAFF. DNA for the CDR3: TGCGCCAGCAGCCCTCCCGACAGTTCGAACACTGAAGCTTTCTTT. The V gene is TRBV4-1, the J gene TRBJ1-1, with D possibly matching TRBD1 (5 bases). This CDR3 spans 15 amino acids. Trimming cost V 4 bases and J 1 base, with 13 bases left between them. The germline V gene has CDR1 MGHRA and CDR2 YSYEKL.

This clone was seen only a few times. CDR3 sequence reads: CASSSDYRQGRGEQYF. The DNA for the CDR3 is TGTGCCAGCAGTTCCGACTATCGACAGGGAAGAGGCGAGCAGTACTTC. The chain is built from TRBV27 and TRBJ2-7, with TRBD1 matching over 7 bases. The CDR3 is made up of 16 amino acids. The germline gives CDR1 MNHEY, CDR2 SMNVEV (reference sequence). J gave up 6 bases and V 4 bases, and 15 bases lay outside the gene matches.

Judged by abundance, this clone is large. The chain uses TRBV9 and TRBJ2-1; 8 positions match TRBD2. V lost 4 bases and J lost 0; bases outside the gene matches: 15. The length of the CDR3 is 19 residues. Germline values: CDR1 SGDLS, CDR2 YYNGEE. The CDR3 nucleotides are TGTGCCAGCAGCCTAGAGTTGGGACTAGGGCTAAGCTCCTACAATGAGCAGTTCTTC. Amino acids: CASSLELGLGLSSYNEQFF.

This sequence joins TRBV5-1 and TRBJ1-2; D possibly corresponds to TRBD1 (5 bases). Germline V lookup: CDR1 SGHRS, CDR2 YFSETQ. V lost 4 bases and J lost 7, with 17 bases in between. The CDR3 runs to 14 residues. CDR3 sequence (DNA): TGCGCCAGCAGCCCGGACGGGGCAGAGAGTGGCTACACCTTC. Protein: CASSPDGAESGYTF.

The rearrangement uses TRBV9 and TRBJ2-1; 14 nucleotides align to TRBD2. V gave up 3 bases and J gave up 8 bases; unmatched junction bases: 7. Germline CDR1 SGDLS, CDR2 YYNGEE. This CDR3 comprises 16 residues. This chain's CDR3 is CASSGTTSGRAHEQFF. CDR3 in DNA: TGTGCCAGCAGCGGAACGACTAGCGGGAGGGCTCATGAGCAGTTCTTC. Drawing the rest from reference TRBV9 and TRBJ2-1, the complete variable domain is DSGVTQTPKHLITATGQRVTLRCSPRSGDLSVYWYQQSLDQGLQFLIQYYNGEERAKGNILERFSAQQFPDLHSELNLSSLELGDSALYFCASSGTTSGRAHEQFFGPGTRLTVL.

Remarks on this clone: One junction end does not reproduce the germline sequence, and a read error may be involved. The sample contains more than one DNA sequence encoding this CDR3. The V and J genes are TRBV5-6 and TRBJ2-3, with TRBD2 identical over 10 bases. The CDR3 extends over 15 amino acids. The V gene's germline CDR1 is SGHDT and CDR2 YYEEEE. CDR3 region: CASSSRLAGTDTQYF. The CDR3 DNA sequence: TGTGCCAGCAGCTCGAGACTAGCGGGTACAGATACGCAGTACTTT.

The rearrangement uses TRBV30 and TRBJ1-5; D uncertain. This CDR3 has 12 amino acids. V was trimmed by 0 bases and J by 9 bases, leaving 9 bases between them. Germline CDR1 and CDR2: GTSNPN and SVGIG (reference sequence). The CDR3 nucleotides read TGTGCCTGGAGTGTACCCGCCGGGCCCCAGCATTTT. Protein product: CAWSVPAGPQHF.

This clone was found once. The chain uses TRBV27 and TRBJ2-1; D is possibly TRBD1 or TRBD2 (6 bases each). CDR1 is MNHEY, CDR2 SMNVEV, per germline (reference sequence). The CDR3 contains 12 residues. V lost 3 bases to trimming and J lost 10 bases, with 10 bases between them. The chain's CDR3 is CASSFKGGEQFF. As DNA, the CDR3 is TGTGCCAGCAGTTTCAAGGGGGGAGAGCAGTTCTTC.

The J gene is TRBJ2-5, the V gene TRBV5-1, with D perhaps matching TRBD1 (5 bases). Germline V gene data show CDR1 as SGHRS and CDR2 as YFSETQ. V was pared by 0 bases and J by 5 bases, with 14 bases between. This CDR3 contains 15 residues. Written as DNA, the CDR3 is TGCGCCAGCAGCTTGGACAGCTTAGCAGGGGAGACCCAGTACTTC. This translates into CASSLDSLAGETQYF.

The chain employs TRBV20-1 and TRBJ1-5, with D hard to call. The length of the CDR3 is 11 residues. Looked up from germline, CDR1 is DFQATT and CDR2 is SNEGSKA (reference sequence). Trimming removed 1 base at V and 8 bases at J, with 6 bases between. The CDR3, as DNA: TGCAGTGCTAGAGTCGGGGAGCCCCAGCATTTT. It codes for CSARVGEPQHF.

This clone was seen a single time. The rearrangement joins TRBV5-1 to TRBJ2-3; possibly TRBD1 for D (5 bases). V shed 3 bases and J shed 6 bases, with 5 bases lying between them. CDR3 length: 11 amino acids. Germline CDR1 SGHRS, CDR2 YFSETQ. CDR3 DNA: TGCGCCAGCAGCTACAGGGATACGCAGTATTTT. Amino acid sequence: CASSYRDTQYF.

The rearrangement joins TRBV18 to TRBJ2-5; 13 bases agree with TRBD2. The V segment lost 3 bases and the J segment 1 base; nucleotides outside the gene matches: 2. This CDR3 is built from 16 residues. In germline, CDR1 is KGHSH, CDR2 LQKENI. The DNA of the CDR3 is TGTGCCAGCTCACCTCGGACTAGCGGGAGCCAAGAGACCCAGTACTTC. Its translation: CASSPRTSGSQETQYF.